A single TCR beta chain is shown here with its context. Its specificity is not known. Germline CDR1 is SGHTA and CDR2 is FQGNSA. V lost 5 bases, J lost 0 bases, and 8 bases lay in between. The CDR3 is 14 amino acids. The data were obtained in a study of T cell repertoires in cytomegalovirus infection. Study context: CMV epitopes in the study were HLA-C-restricted (recently identified) and HLA-B-restricted (well studied). Findings and limits, study-wide: Dominant in the ex vivo response were TCR beta clonotypes restricted by HLA-C and specific for CMV.

In TCRdb, the reads were re-called with MiXCR into one record per CDR3 protein. The table has some 480,000 distinct CDR3 sequences, around 35% seen once. The rearrangement joins TRBV7-2 to TRBJ1-5; no clear D gene. Sequenced here: cultured PBMCs, sampled from culture after CMV antigen stimulation. This TCR was sampled from a human donor in good health (CMV status not recorded). Some clones in this sample may be carry-over from other donors' samples. DNA for the CDR3: TGTGCCAGCAGCCTTCTTTATAGCAATCAGCCCCAGCATTTT. Protein: CASSLLYSNQPQHF.